This is a list of T cell receptor beta chains from one sample in a study of type 1 regulatory T cells. TCRdb re-called the reads through MiXCR, storing one row per CDR3 protein. The sample holds about 71,000 distinct CDR3 sequences, about a fifth seen once. What these receptors recognize is not known. Sequenced input: cultured type 1 regulatory T (Tr1) cells, either the whole culture or a sorted fraction (not recorded which). Every receptor here comes from a human donor in good health. The CDR3 runs from the conserved cysteine through the conserved F or W. A D gene is named only where the DNA matches it firmly. Not all rows give a size; the values are once, few, many and, for expanded clones, a class.

cdr3_nt,cdr3_aa,d_call,clone_size,v_call,j_call
TGTGCCAGCAGCCCGTTTCAGGGGGCGGGGGAAAAACTGTTTTTT,CASSPFQGAGEKLFF,TRBD1,few,TRBV7-8,TRBJ1-4
TGTGCCATCAGTGCCACTAGCGGGAAGGGTAATGAGCAGTTCTTC,CAISATSGKGNEQFF,TRBD2,.,TRBV10-3,TRBJ2-1
TGCAGCGTGTATAACTCTGGGGCCAACGTCCTGACTTTC,CSVYNSGANVLTF,.,.,TRBV29-1,TRBJ2-6
TGTGCCAGCAAAGAGGAAAGTAAAAACATTCAGTACTTC,CASKEESKNIQYF,.,.,TRBV6-5,TRBJ2-4
TGTGCCAGCTCACCACTGACTAGCGGCACAGATACGCAGTATTTT,CASSPLTSGTDTQYF,TRBD2,few,TRBV18,TRBJ2-3
TGTGCCAGCAGCCCGGGACAGGGTTTTGAGACCCAGTACTTC,CASSPGQGFETQYF,TRBD1,few,TRBV27,TRBJ2-5
TGTGCCAGCAGTTTAGCGGGAGGGCCAGGTCTGGAGACCCAGTTCTTC,CASSLAGGPGLETQFF,TRBD2,.,TRBV12-3/TRBV12-4,TRBJ2-1
TGCAGTGCTAGGGGTTTCCTCCAGTACTTC,CSARGFLQYF,.,few,TRBV20-1,TRBJ2-5
TGTGCCAGCAGCCCCGGACCCTTTTCTGGGGAGCTGTTTTTT,CASSPGPFSGELFF,.,.,TRBV7-3,TRBJ2-2
TGCGCCAGCAGCTGGCAGAGGGGCGGTCAAGAGACCCAGTACTTC,CASSWQRGGQETQYF,.,many,TRBV5-1,TRBJ2-5
TGTGCCAGCAGCACTTTGAATGAGCAGTTCTTC,CASSTLNEQFF,.,few,TRBV7-9,TRBJ2-1
TGCAGTGCTAGGTTACGCGGCGGGGGCTCCTACGAGCAGTACTTC,CSARLRGGGSYEQYF,TRBD2,few,TRBV20-1,TRBJ2-7
TGTGCCAGCCTGACCTGGGGGTGGGAGACCCAGTACTTC,CASLTWGWETQYF,.,few,TRBV5-6,TRBJ2-5
TGCGCCAGCGGGAGGGGTGGAAGGACAGCTAATGAAAAACTGTTTTTT,CASGRGGRTANEKLFF,.,.,TRBV5-1,TRBJ1-4
TGTGCCAGCAGTATGGACAGCAATCAGCCCCAGCATTTT,CASSMDSNQPQHF,.,few,TRBV2,TRBJ1-5
TGTGCCATCAAACTAGCAGGGAACATTGAAGCTTTCTTT,CAIKLAGNIEAFF,.,.,TRBV28,TRBJ1-1
TGTGCCAGCAGCGCCCGCCTAAGGGGCGGGGAGCTGTTTTTT,CASSARLRGGELFF,.,few,TRBV9,TRBJ2-2
TGTGCCAGCAGCCCTACAGCACAGGGGAACTATGGCTACACCTTC,CASSPTAQGNYGYTF,TRBD1,few,TRBV12-3/TRBV12-4,TRBJ1-2
TGCAGTGCCCCGCAGGATTTAATAGGGTGTGGTGGCTACACCTTC,CSAPQDLIGCGGYTF,.,once,TRBV20-1,TRBJ1-2
TGTGCCAGCAGCGTTCGAGGACTGGCCTACGAGCAGTACTTC,CASSVRGLAYEQYF,.,few,TRBV7-2,TRBJ2-7
TGTGCCACCACCCCCCGACGGACTAACACCGGGGAGCTGTTTTTT,CATTPRRTNTGELFF,.,.,TRBV12-3/TRBV12-4,TRBJ2-2
TGTGCCAGCGGGACTAGCGGGACTTCCGGGGAGCTGTTTTTT,CASGTSGTSGELFF,TRBD2,few,TRBV28,TRBJ2-2
TGTGCCAGCAACAGCCCCCCCCTGGAGACCCAGTACTTC,CASNSPPLETQYF,.,.,TRBV9,TRBJ2-5